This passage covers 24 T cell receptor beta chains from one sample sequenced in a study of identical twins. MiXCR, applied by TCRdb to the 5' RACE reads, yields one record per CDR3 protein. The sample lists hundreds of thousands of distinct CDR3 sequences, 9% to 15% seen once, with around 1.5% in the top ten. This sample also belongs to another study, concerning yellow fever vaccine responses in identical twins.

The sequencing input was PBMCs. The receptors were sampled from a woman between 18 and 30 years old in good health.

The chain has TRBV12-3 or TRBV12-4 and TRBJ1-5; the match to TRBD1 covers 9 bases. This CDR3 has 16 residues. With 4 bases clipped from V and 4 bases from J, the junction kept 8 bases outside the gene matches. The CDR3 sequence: CASSSSDRGWNQPQHF. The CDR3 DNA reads TGTGCCAGCAGTTCCAGCGACAGGGGGTGGAATCAGCCCCAGCATTTT.

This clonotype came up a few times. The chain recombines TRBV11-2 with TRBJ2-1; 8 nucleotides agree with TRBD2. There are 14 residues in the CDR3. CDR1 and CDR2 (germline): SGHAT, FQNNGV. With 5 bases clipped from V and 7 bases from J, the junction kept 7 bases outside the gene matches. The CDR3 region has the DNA TGTGCCAGCAGCCTACCCCCGGGGGGGAATGAGCAGTTCTTC. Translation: CASSLPPGGNEQFF.

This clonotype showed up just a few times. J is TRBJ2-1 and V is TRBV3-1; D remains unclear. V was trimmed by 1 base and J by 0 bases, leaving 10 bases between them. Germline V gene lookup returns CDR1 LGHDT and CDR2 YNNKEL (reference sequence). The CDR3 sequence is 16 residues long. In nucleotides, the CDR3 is TGTGCCAGCAGCCAAGGTTCTCAGGACTCCTACAATGAGCAGTTCTTC. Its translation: CASSQGSQDSYNEQFF.

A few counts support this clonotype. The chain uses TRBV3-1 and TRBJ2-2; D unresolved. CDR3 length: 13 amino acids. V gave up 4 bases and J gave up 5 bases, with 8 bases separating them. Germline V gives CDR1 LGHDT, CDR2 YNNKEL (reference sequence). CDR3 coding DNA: TGTGCCAGCAGCCTTCAGTCGACCGGGGAGCTGTTTTTT. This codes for CASSLQSTGELFF.

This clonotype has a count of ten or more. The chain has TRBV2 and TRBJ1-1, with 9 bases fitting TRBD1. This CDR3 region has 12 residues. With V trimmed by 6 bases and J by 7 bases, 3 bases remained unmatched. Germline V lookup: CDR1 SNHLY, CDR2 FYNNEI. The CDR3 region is CASRGQGIEAFF. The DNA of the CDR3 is TGTGCCAGCAGGGGACAGGGAATTGAAGCTTTCTTT. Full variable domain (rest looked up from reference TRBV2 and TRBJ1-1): EPEVTQTPSHQVTQMGQEVILRCVPISNHLYFYWYRQILGQKVEFLVSFYNNEISEKSEIFDDQFSVERPDGSNFTLKIRSTKLEDSAMYFCASRGQGIEAFFGQGTRLTVV.

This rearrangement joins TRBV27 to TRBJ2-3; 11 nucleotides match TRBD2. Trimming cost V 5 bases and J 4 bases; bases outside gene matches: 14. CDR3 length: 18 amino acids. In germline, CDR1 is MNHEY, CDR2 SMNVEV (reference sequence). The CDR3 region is CASSPTSGGAYFADTQYF. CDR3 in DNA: TGTGCCAGCAGTCCCACTAGCGGGGGCGCCTATTTCGCAGATACGCAGTATTTT.

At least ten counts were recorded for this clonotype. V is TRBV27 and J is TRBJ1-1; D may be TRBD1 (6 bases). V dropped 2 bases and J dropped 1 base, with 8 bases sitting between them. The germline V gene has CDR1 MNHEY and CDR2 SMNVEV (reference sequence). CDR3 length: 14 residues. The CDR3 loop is CASSLNRANTEAFF. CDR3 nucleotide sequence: TGTGCCAGCAGTTTAAACAGGGCGAACACTGAAGCTTTCTTT.

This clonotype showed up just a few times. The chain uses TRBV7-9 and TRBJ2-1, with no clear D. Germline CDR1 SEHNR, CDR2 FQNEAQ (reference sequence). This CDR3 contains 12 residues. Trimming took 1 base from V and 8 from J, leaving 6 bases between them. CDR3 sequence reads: CASSLVVYEQFF. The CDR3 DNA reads TGTGCCAGCAGCTTAGTTGTGTATGAGCAGTTCTTC.

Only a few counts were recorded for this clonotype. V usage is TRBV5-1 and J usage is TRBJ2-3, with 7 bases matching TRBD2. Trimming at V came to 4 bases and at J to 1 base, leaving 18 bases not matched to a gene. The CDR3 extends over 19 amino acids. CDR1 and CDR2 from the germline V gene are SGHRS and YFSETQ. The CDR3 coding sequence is TGCGCCAGCAGCCCCCAGCGGGATACACTTCCGCAGGGCACAGATACGCAGTATTTT. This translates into CASSPQRDTLPQGTDTQYF.

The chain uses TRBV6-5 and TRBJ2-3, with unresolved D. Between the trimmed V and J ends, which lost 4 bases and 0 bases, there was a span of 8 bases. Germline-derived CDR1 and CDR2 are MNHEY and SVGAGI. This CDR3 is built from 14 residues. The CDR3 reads CASSWKASTDTQYF. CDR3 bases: TGTGCCAGCAGTTGGAAAGCTAGCACAGATACGCAGTATTTT.

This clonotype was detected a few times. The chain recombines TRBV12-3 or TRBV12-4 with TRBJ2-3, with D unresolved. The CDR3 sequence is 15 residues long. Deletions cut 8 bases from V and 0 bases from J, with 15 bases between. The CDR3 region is CASGKTPTSTDTQYF. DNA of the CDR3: TGTGCCAGCGGAAAGACACCAACTAGCACAGATACGCAGTATTTT.

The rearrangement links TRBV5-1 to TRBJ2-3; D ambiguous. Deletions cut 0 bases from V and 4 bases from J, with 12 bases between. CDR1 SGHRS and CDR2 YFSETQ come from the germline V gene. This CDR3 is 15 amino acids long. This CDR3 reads CASSLEGFVSDTQYF. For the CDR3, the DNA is TGCGCCAGCAGCTTGGAGGGTTTTGTTTCAGATACGCAGTATTTT.

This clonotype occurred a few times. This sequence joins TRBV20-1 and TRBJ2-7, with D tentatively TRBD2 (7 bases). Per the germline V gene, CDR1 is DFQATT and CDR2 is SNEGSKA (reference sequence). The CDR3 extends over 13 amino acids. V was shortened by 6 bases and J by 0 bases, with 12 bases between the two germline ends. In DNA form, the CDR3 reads TGCAGTGCCAAGGGAGGGGGCTCCTACGAGCAGTACTTC. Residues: CSAKGGGSYEQYF.

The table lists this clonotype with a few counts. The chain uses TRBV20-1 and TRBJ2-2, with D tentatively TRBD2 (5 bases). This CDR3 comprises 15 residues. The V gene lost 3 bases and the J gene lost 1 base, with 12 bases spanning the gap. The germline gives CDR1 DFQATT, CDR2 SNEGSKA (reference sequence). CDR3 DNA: TGCAGTGCTAGCTCGCTAGCTCAGAACACCGGGGAGCTGTTTTTT. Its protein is CSASSLAQNTGELFF.

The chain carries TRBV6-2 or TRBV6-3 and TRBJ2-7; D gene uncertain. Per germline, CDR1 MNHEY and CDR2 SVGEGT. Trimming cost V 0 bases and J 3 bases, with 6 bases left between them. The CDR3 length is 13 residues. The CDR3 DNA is TGTGCCAGCAGTTACTCGCCTCTCTACGAGCAGTACGTC. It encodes CASSYSPLYEQYV.

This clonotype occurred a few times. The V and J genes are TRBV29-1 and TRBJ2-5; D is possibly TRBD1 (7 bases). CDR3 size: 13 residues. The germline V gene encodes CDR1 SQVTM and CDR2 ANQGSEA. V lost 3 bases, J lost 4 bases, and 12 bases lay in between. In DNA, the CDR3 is TGCAGCGTTGACAGGGGGGCTGGAGAGACCCAGTACTTC. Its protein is CSVDRGAGETQYF.

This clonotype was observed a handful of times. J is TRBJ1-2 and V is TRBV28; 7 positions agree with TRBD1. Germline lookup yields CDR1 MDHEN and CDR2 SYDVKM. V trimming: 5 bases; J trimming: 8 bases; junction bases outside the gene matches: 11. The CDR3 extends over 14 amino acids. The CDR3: CASSPPDRVEGYTF. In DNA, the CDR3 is TGTGCCAGCAGTCCACCAGACAGGGTGGAGGGCTACACCTTC.

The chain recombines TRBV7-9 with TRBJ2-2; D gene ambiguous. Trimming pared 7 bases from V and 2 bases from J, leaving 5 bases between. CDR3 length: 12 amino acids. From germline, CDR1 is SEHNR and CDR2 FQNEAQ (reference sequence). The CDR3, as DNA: TGTGCCAGCAACGAAAACACCGGGGAGCTGTTTTTT. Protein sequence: CASNENTGELFF.

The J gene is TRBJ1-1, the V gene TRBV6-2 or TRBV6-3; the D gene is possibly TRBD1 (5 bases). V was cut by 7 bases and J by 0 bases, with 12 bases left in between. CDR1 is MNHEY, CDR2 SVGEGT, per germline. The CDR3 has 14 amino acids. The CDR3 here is CASMGQGLNTEAFF. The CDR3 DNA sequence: TGTGCCAGCATGGGGCAGGGACTGAACACTGAAGCTTTCTTT.

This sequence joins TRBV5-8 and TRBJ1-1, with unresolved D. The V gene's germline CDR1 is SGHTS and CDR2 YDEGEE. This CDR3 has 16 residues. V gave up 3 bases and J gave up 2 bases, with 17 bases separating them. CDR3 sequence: CASSSAVGNRNTEAFF. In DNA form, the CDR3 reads TGTGCCAGCAGCTCCGCGGTGGGGAACCGAAACACTGAAGCTTTCTTT.

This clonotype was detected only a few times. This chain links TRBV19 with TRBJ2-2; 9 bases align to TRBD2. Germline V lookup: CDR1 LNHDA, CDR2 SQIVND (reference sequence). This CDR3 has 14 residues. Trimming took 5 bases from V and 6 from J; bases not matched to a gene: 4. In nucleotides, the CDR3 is TGTGCCAGTAGTTCCACTAGCGGGCCCGGGGAGCTGTTTTTT. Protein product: CASSSTSGPGELFF.

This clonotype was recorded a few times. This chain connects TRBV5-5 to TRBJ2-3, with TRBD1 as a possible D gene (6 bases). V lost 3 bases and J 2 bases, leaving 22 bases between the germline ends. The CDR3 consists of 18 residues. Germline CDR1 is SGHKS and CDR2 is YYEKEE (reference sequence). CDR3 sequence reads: CASSSPTKGQSLTDTQYF. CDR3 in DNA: TGTGCCAGCAGCTCCCCCACCAAAGGACAGTCCCTCACAGATACGCAGTATTTT.

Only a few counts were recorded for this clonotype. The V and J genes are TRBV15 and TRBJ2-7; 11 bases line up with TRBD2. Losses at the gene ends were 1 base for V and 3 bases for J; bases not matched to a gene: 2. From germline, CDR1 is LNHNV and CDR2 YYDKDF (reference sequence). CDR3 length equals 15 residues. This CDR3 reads CATSRGGTSGYEQYF. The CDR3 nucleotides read TGTGCCACCAGCAGAGGTGGGACTAGCGGCTACGAGCAGTACTTC. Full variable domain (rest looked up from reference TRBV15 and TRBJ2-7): DAMVIQNPRYQVTQFGKPVTLSCSQTLNHNVMYWYQQKSSQAPKLLFHYYDKDFNNEADTPDNFQSRRPNTSFCFLDIRSPGLGDTAMYLCATSRGGTSGYEQYFGPGTRLTVT.

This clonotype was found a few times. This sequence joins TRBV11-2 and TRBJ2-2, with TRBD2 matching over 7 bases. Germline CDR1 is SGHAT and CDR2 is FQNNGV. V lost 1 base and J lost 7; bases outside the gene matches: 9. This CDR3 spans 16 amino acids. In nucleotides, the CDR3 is TGTGCCAGCAGCTTAGGACTAGCCGGGATCGGCGGGGAGCTGTTTTTT. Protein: CASSLGLAGIGGELFF.